Below, 21 T cell receptor beta chains from the same sample are listed, as sequenced in a study of cytomegalovirus exposure and HLA in healthy donors (dated by TCRdb to about 2017). To prepare the library, the immunoSEQ multiplex PCR assay was applied. For the multiplex PCR, a mixture combining 60 forward primers for TCR Vbeta segments and 13 reverse primers for TCR Jbeta segments was used. Sourced from immuneACCESS, this table was stored by TCRdb with only in-frame sequences that have V and J called. A share of the clones is absent; for the studies checked, an unresolved V gene accounts for under half, and the remainder has no known explanation. The sample records around 280,000 clones, about 87% of which are singletons. About 2.3% of the sample goes to the ten largest clones. The sequenced material came from PBMCs. The receptors shown here come from a woman aged 18-29 years in good health and CMV-seronegative.

This clone was picked up a small number of times. This chain uses TRBV6-6 with TRBJ2-2; a possible D gene is TRBD2 (6 bases). CDR1 is MNHNY and CDR2 is SVGAGI in the germline V gene (reference sequence). V lost 5 bases, J lost 2 bases, and 12 bases lay in between. The CDR3 extends over 15 amino acids. CDR3 amino acids: CASSTPTSNTGELFF. The CDR3 DNA reads as TGTGCCAGCAGTACACCGACTAGTAACACCGGGGAGCTGTTTTTT.

CDR3 coding DNA: TGTGCCAGCAGCTCACCAGACTCCCAAGAGACCCAGTACTTC. It specifies CASSSPDSQETQYF. The V call is TRBV9, the J call TRBJ2-5; D gene unclear. The germline V gene encodes CDR1 SGDLS and CDR2 YYNGEE. This CDR3 is 14 amino acids long. Trimming shortened V by 4 bases and J by 1 base, and 11 bases separated the two germline ends.

Only one count was recorded for this clone. This sequence joins TRBV19 and TRBJ1-4; the match to TRBD1 covers 7 bases. The germline V gene encodes CDR1 LNHDA and CDR2 SQIVND (reference sequence). This CDR3 is 13 amino acids long. The trim removed 9 bases at V and 4 bases at J, leaving 5 bases unmatched. The CDR3 region has the DNA TGTGCCAGCTGGGACAGTTTTAATGAAAAACTGTTTTTT. Protein sequence: CASWDSFNEKLFF.

This clone was observed a single time. The chain recombines TRBV12-5 with TRBJ1-2, with a possible D match to TRBD1 (5 bases). V dropped 6 bases and J dropped 4 bases, with 15 bases sitting between them. Germline V gives CDR1 LGHNT, CDR2 FRNRAP. The CDR3 has 14 residues. The CDR3 region has the DNA TGTGCTAGTGGCTTCGGCGGGGGGATCTATGGCTACACCTTC. Translating gives CASGFGGGIYGYTF. Full variable domain (remainder filled in from reference TRBV12-5 and TRBJ1-2): DARVTQTPRHKVTEMGQEVTMRCQPILGHNTVFWYRQTMMQGLELLAYFRNRAPLDDSGMPKDRFSAEMPDATLATLKIQPSEPRDSAVYFCASGFGGGIYGYTFGSGTRLTVV.

This clone was seen just once. The chain combines TRBV6-5 with TRBJ2-7, with 11 bases identical to TRBD1. Germline V gene sequence: CDR1 MNHEY, CDR2 SVGAGI. The CDR3 has 16 residues. V lost 3 bases, J lost 4 bases, and 8 bases stayed unmatched. CDR3 loop: CASSYSLGTGGYEQYF. CDR3 in DNA: TGTGCCAGCAGTTATTCCTTGGGGACAGGGGGATACGAGCAGTACTTC.

V gene TRBV5-3 combines with J gene TRBJ1-2, with 7 nucleotides matching TRBD1. TRBV5-3 carries the ORF label, with uncertain function. Trimming removed 4 bases from V and 7 bases from J; junction bases left unmatched: 16. The CDR3 totals 16 residues. CDR3 region: CARSRECGQAVFGYTF. CDR3 sequence (DNA): TGTGCCAGAAGCAGGGAATGTGGACAGGCGGTTTTTGGCTACACCTTC.

V is TRBV6-1 and J is TRBJ2-3; perhaps TRBD2 as D (6 bases). Germline lookup yields CDR1 MNHNS and CDR2 SASEGT. V was cut by 2 bases and J by 1 base, with 10 bases left in between. The CDR3 has 15 residues. The chain's CDR3 is CASSEWRGGTDTQYF. The CDR3 DNA reads as TGTGCCAGCAGTGAATGGCGGGGAGGCACAGATACGCAGTATTTT.

The CDR3 loop reads CASSFDVVTGVEKLFF. CDR3 nucleotide sequence: TGTGCCAGCAGCTTCGATGTGGTAACAGGTGTGGAAAAACTGTTTTTT. The genes are TRBV7-9 and TRBJ1-4; D possibly corresponds to TRBD1 (5 bases). CDR3 length: 16 amino acids. From germline, CDR1 is SEHNR and CDR2 FQNEAQ (reference sequence). Trimming took 3 bases from V and 8 from J, leaving 19 bases between them.

The gene calls are TRBV27 and TRBJ2-3; 11 bases agree with TRBD2. CDR1 and CDR2 (germline): MNHEY, SMNVEV (reference sequence). The trim removed 9 bases at V and 7 bases at J, leaving 9 bases unmatched. The CDR3 is 14 amino acids. This CDR3 is CASHPSGGKYTQYF. CDR3 sequence (DNA): TGTGCCAGTCACCCTAGCGGGGGGAAGTATACGCAGTATTTT.

The chain carries TRBV14 and TRBJ2-2; tentative D call: TRBD1 (6 bases). V was trimmed by 4 bases and J by 0 bases, leaving 12 bases between them. The CDR3 runs 16 residues. Per germline, CDR1 SGHDN and CDR2 FVKESK. The CDR3 region has the DNA TGTGCCAGCAGCCTCAGGACAGCTACGAACACCGGGGAGCTGTTTTTT. It translates to CASSLRTATNTGELFF.

This clone was counted only a few times. The V call is TRBV6-5, the J call TRBJ2-1, with D perhaps TRBD1 (6 bases). The CDR3 has 15 residues. Between the trimmed V and J ends, which lost 2 bases and 6 bases, there was a span of 14 bases. Germline CDR1 is MNHEY and CDR2 is SVGAGI. The CDR3 nucleotides read TGTGCCAGCAGTTACGGGGCAGGGGCGCGCAATGAGCAGTTCTTC. It specifies CASSYGAGARNEQFF.

The J gene is TRBJ2-7, the V gene TRBV6-5, with 9 bases identical to TRBD1. Germline trimming cut 11 bases from V and 6 bases from J; bases unmatched to any gene: 14. Germline CDR1 and CDR2: MNHEY and SVGAGI. The CDR3 is 14 amino acids. CDR3: CAARGPGQGSEQYF. CDR3 DNA: TGTGCCGCCCGGGGGCCGGGACAGGGAAGCGAGCAGTACTTC.

The chain links TRBV6-1 to TRBJ1-3; possibly TRBD1 for D (5 bases). The V gene lost 4 bases and the J gene lost 1 base, with 11 bases spanning the gap. The germline V gene has CDR1 MNHNS and CDR2 SASEGT. This CDR3 contains 15 residues. The CDR3 bases are TGTGCCAGCAGTGGACAGCTAACTTCTGGAAACACCATATATTTT. Translation gives CASSGQLTSGNTIYF.

The chain combines TRBV30 with TRBJ2-2; possibly TRBD2 for D (5 bases). Trimming removed 0 bases at V and 8 bases at J, with 13 bases between. Germline V gene sequence: CDR1 GTSNPN, CDR2 SVGIG (reference sequence). The CDR3 sequence is 14 residues long. CDR3 protein: CAWSVPGVLGELFF. The CDR3 region has the DNA TGTGCCTGGAGTGTACCCGGGGTTTTGGGGGAGCTGTTTTTT.

The chain is built from TRBV18 and TRBJ2-7, with D hard to call. The CDR3 has 14 residues. Germline CDR1 and CDR2: KGHSH and LQKENI. V lost 2 bases and J lost 2, with 10 bases in between. The CDR3 nucleotides are TGTGCCAGCTCACCAGACACCACCCCCTACGAGCAGTACTTC. Protein sequence: CASSPDTTPYEQYF.

V is TRBV7-9 and J is TRBJ1-5; D may be TRBD1 (5 bases). The V end lost 6 bases, the J end lost 11 bases, and 17 bases lay between the germline ends. The CDR3 is 13 residues long. Germline V gene sequence: CDR1 SEHNR, CDR2 FQNEAQ (reference sequence). The CDR3 reads CASSGTQGGTQHF. CDR3 coding DNA: TGTGCCAGCAGTGGCACCCAGGGAGGTACCCAGCATTTT. Full variable domain (missing parts from reference TRBV7-9 and TRBJ1-5): DTGVSQNPRHKITKRGQNVTFRCDPISEHNRLYWYRQTLGQGPEFLTYFQNEAQLEKSRLLSDRFSAERPKGSFSTLEIQRTEQGDSAMYLCASSGTQGGTQHFGDGTRLSIL.

This chain uses TRBV5-6 with TRBJ2-1; 11 bases are shared with TRBD1. After removal of 0 bases from V and 7 bases from J, the junction contained 6 bases not matched to a gene. Germline loops: CDR1 SGHDT, CDR2 YYEEEE. The CDR3 has 16 residues. DNA of the CDR3: TGTGCCAGCAGCTTGGGGTACGGACAGGGGGCGAATGAGCAGTTCTTC. This encodes CASSLGYGQGANEQFF.

The rearrangement uses TRBV6-5 and TRBJ1-1, with D possibly being TRBD1 (6 bases). This CDR3 is 15 amino acids long. CDR1 is MNHEY and CDR2 is SVGAGI in the germline V gene. V was shortened by 4 bases and J by 5 bases, with 17 bases between the two germline ends. The CDR3 loop reads CASSFKQGVGTEAFF. DNA of the CDR3: TGTGCCAGCAGTTTTAAACAGGGTGTAGGTACTGAAGCTTTCTTT.

V and J are TRBV9 and TRBJ1-4; weak D call: TRBD1 (5 bases). Looked up from germline, CDR1 is SGDLS and CDR2 is YYNGEE. The CDR3 runs to 14 residues. Trimming took off 4 bases at V and 10 bases at J, with 17 bases between the two ends. The CDR3 protein is CASSPDSFTGKLFF. DNA for the CDR3: TGTGCCAGCAGCCCTGACAGCTTTACTGGAAAACTGTTTTTT.

The V call is TRBV19, the J call TRBJ2-7; tentative D call: TRBD2 (5 bases). Deletions cut 8 bases from V and 0 bases from J, with 17 bases between. The CDR3 has 15 residues. CDR1 is LNHDA and CDR2 is SQIVND in the germline V gene (reference sequence). CDR3 DNA: TGTGCCAGTTCGAAAATGAGGGTCGGCTCCTACGAGCAGTACTTC. Its protein product is CASSKMRVGSYEQYF.

V is TRBV10-3 and J is TRBJ1-5; D perhaps matches TRBD1 (6 bases). The CDR3 is made up of 14 amino acids. V lost 5 bases, J lost 4 bases, and 12 bases lay in between. The germline gives CDR1 ENHRY, CDR2 SYGVKD. CDR3 protein: CAISPTGENQPQHF. CDR3 in DNA: TGTGCCATCAGTCCGACAGGCGAAAATCAGCCCCAGCATTTT.